The 10 T cell receptor beta chains listed next were all sequenced from one sample in a study of blood T cell repertoires in COVID-19. Assay: immunoSEQ multiplex PCR; the TCRdb copy retains only in-frame clones and omits some. The sample records 160,000 or so clones, roughly 77% being singletons. The sample consisted of peripheral blood. The receptors originated from a human donor in a cohort sampled during active COVID-19.

This clone was detected ten times or more. V and J are TRBV18 and TRBJ1-2; 7 bases are shared with TRBD1. This CDR3 is built from 14 residues. Germline V gene sequence: CDR1 KGHSH, CDR2 LQKENI. J was trimmed by 8 bases and V by 2 bases; bases with no gene match: 8. The CDR3 DNA reads TGTGCCAGCTCACCAGATTCACAGGGGCAAGGCTACACCTTC. Protein: CASSPDSQGQGYTF. The complete variable domain, with remaining parts taken from reference TRBV18 and TRBJ1-2, reads NAGVMQNPRHLVRRRGQEARLRCSPMKGHSHVYWYRQLPEEGLKFMVYLQKENIIDESGMPKERFSAEFPKEGPSILRIQQVVRGDSAAYFCASSPDSQGQGYTFGSGTRLTVV.

The J gene is TRBJ2-1, the V gene TRBV4-2, with 13 bases identical to TRBD2. The CDR3 loop spans 17 amino acids. In germline, CDR1 is LGHNA, CDR2 YNFKEQ. J gave up 2 bases and V 7 bases, and 8 bases lay outside the gene matches. DNA of the CDR3: TGTGCCAGCACCGGAGGGACTAGCGGGACCACCTACAATGAGCAGTTCTTC. This encodes CASTGGTSGTTYNEQFF.

The chain employs TRBV10-3 and TRBJ2-7; tentatively, D is TRBD1 (6 bases). This CDR3 spans 13 amino acids. Germline lookup yields CDR1 ENHRY and CDR2 SYGVKD. V lost 9 bases, J lost 0 bases, and 12 bases lay in between. CDR3 protein: CAMAQGPSYEQYF. For the CDR3, the DNA is TGTGCCATGGCACAGGGTCCCTCCTACGAGCAGTACTTC.

The CDR3 protein is CASSQLRMNEKLFF. The CDR3 nucleotides read TGTGCCAGCTCACAACTACGTATGAATGAAAAACTGTTTTTT. This chain joins TRBV18 and TRBJ1-4, with D hard to call. This CDR3 spans 14 amino acids. Germline CDR1 KGHSH, CDR2 LQKENI. Between the trimmed V and J ends, which lost 4 bases and 5 bases, there was a span of 11 bases.

This chain uses TRBV24-1 with TRBJ1-2; 7 bases line up with TRBD1. The CDR3 loop spans 14 amino acids. Trimming removed 3 bases from V and 4 bases from J; junction bases left unmatched: 4. Germline loops: CDR1 KGHDR, CDR2 SFDVKD. The chain's CDR3 is CATSDNDRAYGYTF. In DNA, the CDR3 is TGTGCCACCAGTGATAATGACAGGGCCTATGGCTACACCTTC.

This chain links TRBV24-1 with TRBJ1-2; D is undetermined. Trimming took off 6 bases at V and 5 bases at J, with 12 bases between the two ends. Germline lookup yields CDR1 KGHDR and CDR2 SFDVKD. The CDR3 is made up of 13 amino acids. CDR3 residues: CATSSGSRYGYTF. The CDR3 nucleotides are TGTGCCACCAGTTCGGGGTCTCGATATGGCTACACCTTC.

The CDR3 sequence is CASSLSGDFNEQFF. The CDR3 nucleotides read TGTGCCAGCAGTTTATCCGGGGACTTTAATGAGCAGTTCTTC. The gene calls are TRBV27 and TRBJ2-1, with D possibly TRBD2 on 6 matching bases. Germline CDR1 reads MNHEY; CDR2 reads SMNVEV (reference sequence). This CDR3 has 14 residues. V lost 0 bases and J lost 7, with 10 bases in between.

The chain joins TRBV28 to TRBJ1-2, with TRBD1 identical over 8 bases. Trimming removed 5 bases from V and 7 bases from J; junction bases left unmatched: 6. The CDR3 has 13 amino acids. Per germline, CDR1 MDHEN and CDR2 SYDVKM. As DNA, the CDR3 is TGTGCCAGCAGTGGGGACAGGCTTGGTGGCTACACCTTC. This translates into CASSGDRLGGYTF.

The table lists this clone with a few counts. This chain joins TRBV6-6 and TRBJ1-1; D is undetermined. Germline-derived CDR1 and CDR2 are MNHNY and SVGAGI (reference sequence). Trimming pared 7 bases from V and 1 base from J, leaving 10 bases between. The CDR3 length is 13 residues. CDR3 sequence: CASTRSANTEAFF. CDR3 DNA sequence: TGTGCCAGCACTAGGTCCGCGAACACTGAAGCTTTCTTT.

The V gene is TRBV7-8, the J gene TRBJ1-5; TRBD1 agrees at 9 bases. Germline CDR1 and CDR2: SGHVS and FQNEAQ. V lost 5 bases and J lost 5; bases outside the gene matches: 4. The CDR3 extends over 14 amino acids. The CDR3 bases are TGTGCCAGCAGCAGTCGGACAGGGGATCAGCCCCAGCATTTT. Its translation is CASSSRTGDQPQHF.